Listed here are 5 T cell receptor beta chains from one sample, sequenced in a study of Ad26.COV2.S vaccination and SARS-CoV-2 variants. The treatment here: roughly 19 received Ad26.COV2.S at low or high dose, single or two shots; a few received placebo; per-sample allocation not given. Sampling took place 63 days after the first vaccine or placebo injection. Generated by immunoSEQ multiplex PCR, the TCRdb table keeps only in-frame clones and is missing some. The data contain some 270,000 clones, roughly 87% of them singletons. Here the sequenced sample was peripheral blood, taken in a trial of Ad26.COV2.S vaccine versus placebo. The receptors here all came from a person between 18 and 65 years old who received the Ad26.COV2.S COVID-19 vaccine or a placebo.

This chain connects TRBV27 to TRBJ1-6; 7 nucleotides agree with TRBD1. Germline CDR1 and CDR2: MNHEY and SMNVEV (reference sequence). V trimming: 3 bases; J trimming: 2 bases; junction bases outside the gene matches: 13. The CDR3 totals 19 residues. As DNA, the CDR3 is TGTGCCAGCAGTTTGCTACAGGGGCTCCTCGGGGCCTATAATTCACCCCTCCACTTT. It specifies CASSLLQGLLGAYNSPLHF.

The chain uses TRBV7-3 and TRBJ2-7; D ambiguous. The CDR3 totals 14 residues. The V end was cut by 5 bases, the J end by 6 bases, with 17 bases between. From germline, CDR1 is SGHTA and CDR2 FQGTGA. The CDR3 DNA sequence: TGTGCCAGCAGCCTGACGAAGGTCACTCCCGAGCAGTACTTC. The encoded protein is CASSLTKVTPEQYF.

This clone was counted between two and nine times. V usage is TRBV15 and J usage is TRBJ1-4, with D unresolved. V lost 5 bases and J 4 bases, leaving 14 bases between the germline ends. The length of the CDR3 is 15 residues. Germline CDR1 LNHNV, CDR2 YYDKDF (reference sequence). The CDR3 nucleotides are TGTGCCACCAGCCCTGTGGGGAGGCTTAATGAAAAACTGTTTTTT. Its protein is CATSPVGRLNEKLFF.

V usage is TRBV3-1 (or the pseudogene TRBV3-2) and J usage is TRBJ2-4; 10 bases map to TRBD1. The germline CDR1 and CDR2 sequences are LGHDT and YNNKEL (reference sequence). The CDR3 spans 16 residues. Trimming cost V 0 bases and J 2 bases; bases outside gene matches: 1. This chain's CDR3 is CASSQEDRGTKNIQYF. Here the CDR3 DNA reads TGTGCCAGCAGCCAAGAGGACAGGGGGACCAAAAACATTCAGTACTTC.

The J gene is TRBJ2-2, the V gene TRBV9; 7 bases agree with TRBD2. Looked up from germline, CDR1 is SGDLS and CDR2 is YYNGEE. CDR3 length: 15 amino acids. The trim removed 1 base at V and 7 bases at J, leaving 7 bases unmatched. For the CDR3, the DNA is TGTGCCAGCAGCGTATACGCGGGAGCTGGCGGGGAGCTGTTTTTT. It codes for CASSVYAGAGGELFF.